One TCR beta chain is described in this entry. Its recognized antigen is unknown. Per-base qualities were not stored, and no clone one base away is much larger. The source of the sample is a study of chemoradiotherapy in HPV16-positive cancers (dated by TCRdb to the early 2020s). With respect to the entire study: Using functional T-cell assays on cells from a couple of HPV16-positive patients, the researchers defined candidate HPV-specific T-cell clones and common TCR motifs. The study asked whether T-cell immunity to the HPV oncoproteins E6 and E7 changes during chemoradiotherapy and whether this immunity affects survival. The candidate HPV-specific TCRs and motifs were subsequently tracked in TCR repertoires obtained from roughly 85 patients with HPV-related cancers.

The CDR3 holds 15 amino acids from the cysteine to the phenylalanine. Of all the DNA, just the CDR3 is kept, 45 bases in frame from base 1. CDR1 SGHTS and CDR2 YDEGEE are derived from the germline V gene. V lost 4 bases and J lost 8 bases, and the count of bases not matched to a germline gene is 9. Library prep was done by the immunoSEQ multiplex PCR assay. TCRdb took this table from immuneACCESS and kept in-frame rearrangements with V and J called. Such tables lack part of the clones; where checked against another copy, unresolved V genes explain under half of the gap, and the rest is unexplained. In all, the sample holds approximately 9,800 clones, and 91% of those were seen once. Together, the top ten hold 12% of the sample. Paper-wide results and their limitations: The survival association was reported for HPV16-positive patients, and the functional definition of HPV-specific T cells was derived from only a couple of HPV16-positive patients. Expansion of candidate HPV-specific clones and E7-related TCR motifs was observed in the tumor microenvironment during treatment, whereas no such expansion was observed for non-HPV-specific T cells. In HPV16-positive patients, expansion of HPV-responsive T cells during chemoradiotherapy was found to be associated with improved recurrence-free survival.

Because repertoires were sampled repeatedly during chemoradiotherapy, clonal expansion in the tumor microenvironment could be followed. Source: blood, taken from a patient who underwent chemoradiotherapy. The chain employs TRBV5-8 and TRBJ1-2; a stretch of 12 junction bases matches TRBD1. The receptor was isolated from a human donor with HPV-associated anogenital cancer. The CDR3 protein sequence reads: CASSPTGQGAKGYTF. The sequence in DNA is TGTGCCAGCAGCCCAACGGGACAGGGGGCCAAAGGCTACACCTTC.